Each of the 31 T cell receptor beta chains below was sequenced from the same sample in a study of monozygotic twins with inflammatory bowel disease. With the 5' RACE reads reprocessed, TCRdb shows one record per CDR3 protein and no DNA. The sample holds 400,000 to 500,000 distinct CDR3 sequences. The sequenced sample consisted of blood. These receptors originate from a human donor with ulcerative colitis or Crohn's disease, or a healthy co-twin of an affected twin (not recorded which).

The CDR3 loop reads CASSSLREQFF. The genes are TRBV28 and TRBJ2-1. Germline CDR1 MDHEN, CDR2 SYDVKM. This CDR3 is 11 amino acids long.

This chain joins TRBV18 and TRBJ2-7. Per germline, CDR1 KGHSH and CDR2 LQKENI. This CDR3 has 13 amino acids. The CDR3 reads CASSERGAHEQYF.

The chain combines TRBV27 with TRBJ2-1. The CDR3 totals 17 residues. Per germline, CDR1 MNHEY and CDR2 SMNVEV (reference sequence). CDR3 region: CASSLAIRRLFGNEQFF.

The V and J genes are TRBV5-1 and TRBJ2-2; TCRdb calls TRBD1, which cannot be checked without DNA. Germline-derived CDR1 and CDR2 are SGHRS and YFSETQ. The CDR3 is 17 residues long. The CDR3 sequence is CASSSEGGGPNTGELFF.

This sequence joins TRBV5-6 and TRBJ1-1; TCRdb outputs TRBD1, but without DNA this stays unchecked. Germline assignment: CDR1 SGHDT and CDR2 YYEEEE. This CDR3 spans 14 amino acids. CDR3 region: CASSSRGRFTEAFF. Using reference TRBV5-6 and TRBJ1-1 for the parts outside the CDR3, the full variable domain is DAGVTQSPTHLIKTRGQQVTLRCSPKSGHDTVSWYQQALGQGPQFIFQYYEEEERQRGNFPDRFSGHQFPNYSSELNVNALLLGDSALYLCASSSRGRFTEAFFGQGTRLTVV.

The rearrangement links TRBV7-2 to TRBJ2-5; TCRdb's D gene call, TRBD1, goes unchecked for lack of DNA. The CDR3 loop spans 12 amino acids. Germline V gives CDR1 SGHTA, CDR2 FQGNSA. CDR3 amino acids: CASSFPPQTQYF.

J is TRBJ2-5 and V is TRBV7-2; TCRdb returns TRBD2, unconfirmable since there is no DNA. Per the germline V gene, CDR1 is SGHTA and CDR2 is FQGNSA. This CDR3 comprises 14 residues. CDR3 loop: CASSSRGGRETQYF.

The chain links TRBV6-2 or TRBV6-3 to TRBJ2-7; there is no DNA to check the TCRdb D call of TRBD2. Germline assignment: CDR1 MNHEY and CDR2 SVGEGT. The CDR3 covers 16 residues. CDR3 region: CASSHIGAGKSYEQYF.

The rearrangement joins TRBV6-1 to TRBJ2-3; the TRBD2 assignment by TCRdb is unverifiable without DNA. This CDR3 contains 16 residues. The germline V gene has CDR1 MNHNS and CDR2 SASEGT. Here the CDR3 reads CASTRLAGGGTDTQYF.

J is TRBJ2-1 and V is TRBV12-5. The CDR3 is 13 residues long. Looked up from germline, CDR1 is LGHNT and CDR2 is FRNRAP. CDR3 sequence: CASGTSSYNEQFF.

The rearrangement uses TRBV30 and TRBJ1-2; without DNA, the TCRdb call of TRBD1 cannot be checked. The CDR3 totals 16 residues. Germline-derived CDR1 and CDR2 are GTSNPN and SVGIG (reference sequence). This CDR3 is CACQSFDRDIGYGYTF.

The chain recombines TRBV12-3 or TRBV12-4 with TRBJ1-2; the TCRdb D gene call, TRBD1, has no DNA to confirm it. The CDR3 is 14 residues long. The CDR3 sequence is CASSLTQGANGYTF.

The chain employs TRBV5-1 and TRBJ2-7; TCRdb lists TRBD1, though no DNA is available to test this call. The CDR3 extends over 15 amino acids. Germline CDR1 and CDR2: SGHRS and YFSETQ. The CDR3 loop is CASSLSGTGGDEQYF.

This chain links TRBV2 with TRBJ1-2. Germline V lookup: CDR1 SNHLY, CDR2 FYNNEI. There are 13 residues in the CDR3. The CDR3 loop is CASSEQADMDYTF.

CDR3 sequence: CASSQDQVANEQFF. The chain couples TRBV4-2 to TRBJ2-1. CDR1 LGHNA and CDR2 YNFKEQ come from the germline V gene. The CDR3 runs 14 residues.

This chain uses TRBV5-5 with TRBJ2-2; TCRdb lists TRBD1, though no DNA is available to test this call. The CDR3 sequence is 17 residues long. Per the germline V gene, CDR1 is SGHKS and CDR2 is YYEKEE (reference sequence). The CDR3 sequence is CASIDVQGLSNTGELFF.

V gene TRBV20-1 combines with J gene TRBJ1-5; TCRdb's D call of TRBD1 is untestable without DNA. The CDR3 contains 14 residues. Germline V gives CDR1 DFQATT, CDR2 SNEGSKA (reference sequence). The CDR3 loop is CSARIRDTNQPQHF.

The genes are TRBV27 and TRBJ2-1; TCRdb selects TRBD2, and the lack of DNA leaves this call unchecked. CDR1 and CDR2 from the germline V gene are MNHEY and SMNVEV (reference sequence). The CDR3 spans 17 residues. This chain's CDR3 is CASSLLSTSARYNEQFF.

V is TRBV20-1 and J is TRBJ1-2; there is no DNA to check the TCRdb D call of TRBD1. CDR1 is DFQATT, CDR2 SNEGSKA, per germline (reference sequence). The CDR3 consists of 12 residues. The CDR3 reads CSAKTGNYGYTF.

This sequence joins TRBV10-3 and TRBJ2-3; TCRdb's assignment of TRBD1 cannot be checked, as there is no DNA. CDR1 ENHRY and CDR2 SYGVKD come from the germline V gene. The CDR3 totals 12 residues. CDR3 residues: CAIMDRGDTQYF.

This chain uses TRBV24-1 with TRBJ2-5; TCRdb's D call of TRBD1 is untestable without DNA. The germline V gene has CDR1 KGHDR and CDR2 SFDVKD. CDR3 size: 15 residues. The CDR3 loop is CATSAPRGLQETQYF.

The V and J genes are TRBV5-4 and TRBJ2-3; TCRdb names TRBD2, which stays unverified in the absence of DNA. CDR3 length: 15 residues. Germline-derived CDR1 and CDR2 are SGHNT and YYREEE (reference sequence). This CDR3 reads CASSPLAESTDTQYF.

The J gene is TRBJ2-7, the V gene TRBV7-2; the D call from TCRdb, TRBD1, cannot be confirmed without DNA. Germline assignment: CDR1 SGHTA and CDR2 FQGNSA. There are 14 residues in the CDR3. This CDR3 reads CASSWTVGLGEQYF.

The V and J genes are TRBV6-5 and TRBJ2-7; TCRdb selects TRBD1, and the lack of DNA leaves this call unchecked. Germline V CDR1 and CDR2: MNHEY, SVGAGI. The CDR3 is 14 residues long. The CDR3 region is CASSYDRVSEEQYF.

The chain carries TRBV11-3 and TRBJ2-2; checking the TCRdb D call of TRBD1 is not possible without DNA. CDR1 SGHNT and CDR2 YENEEA come from the germline V gene. The CDR3 loop spans 16 amino acids. The CDR3 is CASSSAGTGNTGELFF.

This rearrangement joins TRBV20-1 to TRBJ2-1; TCRdb proposes TRBD2, but this gene call is untestable without DNA. CDR3 length equals 16 residues. Germline V gene lookup returns CDR1 DFQATT and CDR2 SNEGSKA (reference sequence). This chain's CDR3 is CSARPPGLITYNEQFF.

The gene calls are TRBV7-6 and TRBJ1-3; TCRdb designates TRBD1, a call that cannot be tested without DNA. Germline V gene sequence: CDR1 SGHVS, CDR2 FNYEAQ. The CDR3 contains 16 residues. The CDR3 loop is CASSPGPQLSGNTIYF.

The chain joins TRBV18 to TRBJ1-5. The length of the CDR3 is 13 residues. From germline, CDR1 is KGHSH and CDR2 LQKENI. CDR3: CASSALIDQPQHF. The full variable domain, its missing parts supplied by reference TRBV18 and TRBJ1-5, is NAGVMQNPRHLVRRRGQEARLRCSPMKGHSHVYWYRQLPEEGLKFMVYLQKENIIDESGMPKERFSAEFPKEGPSILRIQQVVRGDSAAYFCASSALIDQPQHFGDGTRLSIL.

The gene calls are TRBV18 and TRBJ1-1; TCRdb's D call, TRBD1, is unchecked because there is no DNA. CDR1 is KGHSH and CDR2 is LQKENI in the germline V gene. The CDR3 spans 12 residues. Here the CDR3 reads CASSPPGKGRIF.

The chain uses TRBV5-1 and TRBJ2-7. Germline V gene lookup returns CDR1 SGHRS and CDR2 YFSETQ. The CDR3 covers 14 residues. The CDR3 sequence: CASSSLGSSYEQYF.

The chain couples TRBV10-2 to TRBJ1-2; checking the TCRdb D call of TRBD1 is not possible without DNA. The CDR3 has 14 amino acids. Germline CDR1 and CDR2: WSHSY and SAAADI. CDR3 sequence reads: CASRDASRVGGYTF.